This paragraph covers one T cell receptor beta chain sequence. Its antigen is unidentified. These data are taken from a study of human T cells and chemical hapten exposure. At the level of the study: A mostly female patient group had alopecia areata, totalis or universalis. Per-sample TCR yield variation was attributed mainly to small pooled library volume differences. Notes on the study in general: There was a positive correlation between PT1 expanded TCR counts and patch test score.

MiXCR, run by TCRdb on the RACE reads, gives a single entry per CDR3 protein. The repertoire holds approximately 60,000 distinct CDR3 sequences, 11% seen once, with roughly 4.3% in the top ten. Documented time point: pre-sensitization, week 0. Treatment noted: therapeutic diphenylcyclopropenone sensitization with weekly scalp DPC. Trimming pared 3 bases from V and 0 bases from J, leaving 6 bases between. The germline CDR1 and CDR2 sequences are SGHTA and FQGNSA. There are 13 residues in the CDR3. The sample in question was whole blood, obtained in connection with sensitization to the hapten diphenylcyclopropenone (DPC). This TCR came from a woman in her forties with alopecia areata. Some clones in this sample may be carry-over from other donors' samples. This chain joins TRBV7-2 and TRBJ2-7; a possible D gene is TRBD2 (6 bases). CDR3 nucleotide sequence: TGTGCCAGCAGCTTCGGGAGCTCCTACGAGCAGTACTTC. Amino acid sequence: CASSFGSSYEQYF.